This T cell receptor beta chain was captured in a study of long-term antiretroviral therapy in people with HIV. Germline V lookup: CDR1 SEHNR, CDR2 FQNEAQ (reference sequence). The CDR3 extends over 12 amino acids. The V end lost 1 base, the J end lost 7 bases, and 7 bases lay between the germline ends. Version v3.0 of the immunoSEQ assay was performed at survey level. Profiling relied on immunoSEQ multiplex PCR, and the TCRdb table lists in-frame clones only, not all of them. The table records fewer than 20,000 clones, 75% to 85% of them present only once. This receptor was obtained from a man aged 40-55 years with HIV. The sample here was unsorted PBMCs, taken 2.1 years after starting antiretroviral therapy. The chain is built from TRBV7-9 and TRBJ2-5; D unresolved. The CDR3 sequence is CASSLEDLTQYF. The DNA of the CDR3 is TGTGCCAGCAGCTTAGAGGATTTGACCCAGTACTTC. Variable domain in full (rest from reference TRBV7-9 and TRBJ2-5): DTGVSQNPRHKITKRGQNVTFRCDPISEHNRLYWYRQTLGQGPEFLTYFQNEAQLEKSRLLSDRFSAERPKGSFSTLEIQRTEQGDSAMYLCASSLEDLTQYFGPGTRLLVL.